What follows are 24 T cell receptor beta chains derived from one specimen sequenced in a study of read filtering for tumor transcriptome and immune sequencing. From 350 to 500 ng of RNA, a library with molecular barcoded alpha/delta and beta/gamma adaptors was made. TCRdb independently ran MiXCR on the reads; one entry per CDR3 protein. Here the sample spans over 20,000 distinct CDR3 sequences, 12% to 15% being singletons. The sample taken for sequencing was a population of CD138-negative cells sorted from bone marrow. The receptors derive from a donor at least 40 years old with multiple myeloma.

This clonotype was counted at least ten times. This chain joins TRBV14 and TRBJ2-7; 14 bases map to TRBD2. The junction had 6 bases not matched to a gene; V was cut back by 3 bases and J by 5 bases. The germline CDR1 and CDR2 sequences are SGHDN and FVKESK. The CDR3 has 16 residues. The CDR3 sequence is CASSQRPGLAGDEQYF. As DNA, the CDR3 is TGTGCCAGCAGCCAGCGTCCGGGACTAGCGGGAGACGAGCAGTACTTC.

Comments on this clonotype: A clone one base away is much larger, so this may be a read error. This sequence joins TRBV20-1 and TRBJ1-5, with D unclear. Germline CDR1 and CDR2: DFQATT and SNEGSKA (reference sequence). V lost 4 bases and J lost 0, with 10 bases in between. The CDR3 is 14 residues long. The CDR3 DNA reads TGCAGTGCTACTCGCACGGGTAGCAATCAGCCCCAGCATTTT. It specifies CSATRTGSNQPQHF.

The chain links TRBV11-2 to TRBJ2-7; maybe TRBD2 (6 bases). Trimming took off 3 bases at V and 6 bases at J, with 15 bases between the two ends. The CDR3 is made up of 14 amino acids. The germline gives CDR1 SGHAT, CDR2 FQNNGV. DNA for the CDR3: TGTGCCAGCAGCTTCATGGCGGGAACCTTCGAGCAGTACTTC. It specifies CASSFMAGTFEQYF.

In this sample, this clonotype turned up many times. V and J are TRBV29-1 and TRBJ1-1, with TRBD1 identical over 7 bases. J gave up 3 bases and V 5 bases, and 3 bases lay outside the gene matches. The CDR3 has 12 amino acids. CDR1 and CDR2 (germline): SQVTM, ANQGSEA. The CDR3 sequence: CSVKDRHTEAFF. Here the CDR3 DNA reads TGCAGCGTTAAGGACAGGCACACTGAAGCTTTCTTT.

There are many counts of this clonotype. V gene TRBV3-1 combines with J gene TRBJ2-1; TRBD2 matches at 9 bases. Per germline, CDR1 LGHDT and CDR2 YNNKEL (reference sequence). The trim removed 0 bases at V and 6 bases at J, leaving 6 bases unmatched. The CDR3 totals 16 residues. CDR3 region: CASSQDPSGRSNEQFF. The CDR3 DNA follows: TGTGCCAGCAGCCAAGATCCAAGCGGGAGGAGCAATGAGCAGTTCTTC.

This sequence joins TRBV28 and TRBJ2-1; D remains ambiguous. This CDR3 region has 12 residues. Per germline, CDR1 MDHEN and CDR2 SYDVKM. Trimming shortened V by 0 bases and J by 7 bases, and 4 bases separated the two germline ends. CDR3 amino acids: CASSLWGNEQFF. CDR3 sequence (DNA): TGTGCCAGCAGTTTATGGGGAAATGAGCAGTTCTTC. The full variable domain, with the rest looked up from reference TRBV28 and TRBJ2-1, is DVKVTQSSRYLVKRTGEKVFLECVQDMDHENMFWYRQDPGLGLRLIYFSYDVKMKEKGDIPEGYSVSREKKERFSLILESASTNQTSMYLCASSLWGNEQFFGPGTRLTVL.

This clonotype was observed at least ten times. V usage is TRBV7-9 and J usage is TRBJ2-2, with TRBD2 identical over 7 bases. From germline, CDR1 is SEHNR and CDR2 FQNEAQ (reference sequence). CDR3 length equals 16 residues. The V segment lost 0 bases and the J segment 1 base; nucleotides outside the gene matches: 2. DNA of the CDR3: TGTGCCAGCAGCTTAGCTAGCGGGCAGAACACCGGGGAGCTGTTTTTT. It encodes CASSLASGQNTGELFF.

This clonotype showed up just a few times. A read error may be the cause here, since a much bigger clone is one base away. The genes are TRBV6-2 or TRBV6-3 and TRBJ2-1; 9 nucleotides match TRBD1. There are 14 residues in the CDR3. Germline V CDR1 and CDR2: MNHEY, SVGEGT. In DNA form, the CDR3 reads TGTGCCACCGGACGGGGACAGGGCGCCAATGGGCAGTTCTTC. It codes for CATGRGQGANGQFF.

This clonotype was observed many times. This chain links TRBV20-1 with TRBJ2-3; no firm D call. This CDR3 comprises 13 residues. V was clipped by 0 bases and J by 2 bases, with 6 bases between them. Germline CDR1 reads DFQATT; CDR2 reads SNEGSKA (reference sequence). The CDR3 protein is CSARDKYTDTQYF. CDR3 in DNA: TGCAGTGCTAGAGATAAGTACACAGATACGCAGTATTTT.

The chain recombines TRBV6-6 with TRBJ1-5; 7 bases map to TRBD1. CDR3 size: 14 residues. The V gene's germline CDR1 is MNHNY and CDR2 SVGAGI (reference sequence). Trimming removed 4 bases from V and 0 bases from J; junction bases left unmatched: 0. CDR3 sequence: CASSSGGSNQPQHF. The CDR3 bases are TGTGCCAGCAGTTCAGGGGGTAGCAATCAGCCCCAGCATTTT.

This clonotype was recorded at least ten times. V usage is TRBV12-3 or TRBV12-4 and J usage is TRBJ1-1, with unresolved D. The CDR3 runs 14 residues. V was trimmed by 5 bases and J by 1 base, leaving 11 bases between them. This CDR3 reads CASSPTPSNTEAFF. The CDR3 DNA follows: TGTGCCAGCAGTCCCACCCCCTCGAACACTGAAGCTTTCTTT.

This clonotype was counted only a few times. This may arise from a read error, as a much more abundant clone is one base away. This sequence joins TRBV28 and TRBJ2-7; TRBD2 aligns across 7 bases. Germline assignment: CDR1 MDHEN and CDR2 SYDVKM. Trimming removed 5 bases from V and 4 bases from J; junction bases left unmatched: 8. The CDR3 length is 14 residues. CDR3 amino acids: CASSRTCGRYEQYF. Written as DNA, the CDR3 is TGTGCCAGCAGTCGAACTTGCGGGAGATACGAGCAGTACTTC.

This clonotype is classed as large. The V and J genes are TRBV12-3 or TRBV12-4 and TRBJ1-1; D might be TRBD1 (6 bases). V gave up 7 bases and J gave up 2 bases, with 14 bases separating them. The length of the CDR3 is 14 residues. Here the CDR3 DNA reads TGTGCCAGCAATCCTAAGGGGGGCAACACTGAAGCTTTCTTT. Protein: CASNPKGGNTEAFF.

This clonotype occurred many times. The chain joins TRBV5-6 to TRBJ2-3; D possibly matches TRBD1 or TRBD2 (5 bases each). V dropped 3 bases and J dropped 1 base, with 12 bases sitting between them. The V gene's germline CDR1 is SGHDT and CDR2 YYEEEE. The CDR3 covers 15 residues. CDR3 coding DNA: TGTGCCAGCAGCTCCCCCCGGGGCGGCACAGATACGCAGTATTTT. This codes for CASSSPRGGTDTQYF.

This clonotype has a handful of counts. The chain uses TRBV14 and TRBJ2-5; 10 bases are shared with TRBD2. Germline loops: CDR1 SGHDN, CDR2 FVKESK. V lost 6 bases and J lost 4; bases outside the gene matches: 5. This CDR3 contains 14 residues. CDR3 region: CASRPSGSGETQYF. In nucleotides, the CDR3 is TGTGCCAGCAGACCTAGCGGGAGCGGAGAGACCCAGTACTTC.

This clonotype was detected a few times. The chain carries TRBV4-1 and TRBJ2-1, with unresolved D. V was shortened by 0 bases and J by 9 bases, with 15 bases between the two germline ends. The CDR3 is 15 residues long. Germline V gene data show CDR1 as MGHRA and CDR2 as YSYEKL. CDR3 sequence: CASSQERLGISEQFF. The CDR3 bases are TGCGCCAGCAGCCAAGAGCGGCTAGGGATTAGTGAGCAGTTCTTC.

The chain is built from TRBV28 and TRBJ2-5; 9 bases are shared with TRBD2. The CDR3 has 12 amino acids. The junction had 2 bases not matched to a gene; V was cut back by 8 bases and J by 4 bases. CDR1 and CDR2 from the germline V gene are MDHEN and SYDVKM. The CDR3 nucleotides are TGTGCCAGCCTTAGCGGGAGAGAGACCCAGTACTTC. Its protein is CASLSGRETQYF.

The chain links TRBV28 to TRBJ2-7, with D possibly being TRBD1 (5 bases). Trimming removed 3 bases at V and 4 bases at J, with 16 bases between. From germline, CDR1 is MDHEN and CDR2 SYDVKM. The CDR3 runs 15 residues. The CDR3 region has the DNA TGTGCCAGCAGTTTGCGAGAGAACAGGTTATACGAGCAGTACTTC. Translating gives CASSLRENRLYEQYF.

The chain has TRBV7-9 and TRBJ2-1; TRBD1 matches 7 bases. The CDR3 sequence is 16 residues long. The ends lost 5 bases at V and 7 bases at J; junction bases unmatched: 14. Looked up from germline, CDR1 is SEHNR and CDR2 is FQNEAQ (reference sequence). DNA for the CDR3: TGTGCCAGCAGCCCAGGGGGATTCAATGGGGTGAATGAGCAGTTCTTC. Protein sequence: CASSPGGFNGVNEQFF.

The table lists this clonotype with many counts. V gene TRBV10-1 combines with J gene TRBJ2-7; 7 nucleotides align to TRBD1. The CDR3 contains 13 residues. Per the germline V gene, CDR1 is WNHNN and CDR2 is SYGVQD (reference sequence). V gave up 6 bases and J gave up 5 bases; unmatched junction bases: 7. The CDR3 coding sequence is TGCGCCAGCAGCCCCACAGGGGTCAACGAGCAGTACTTC. Encoded protein: CASSPTGVNEQYF.

For this clonotype: This may arise from a read error, as a much more abundant clone is one base away. The genes are TRBV7-6 and TRBJ2-1; no firm D call. Germline assignment: CDR1 SGHVS and CDR2 FNYEAQ. The CDR3 sequence is 13 residues long. The CDR3 coding sequence is TGTGCCAGCAGTCTCGACTTAGGCATTGAGGAGTTCTTC. It is translated as CASSLDLGIEEFF.

This clonotype appeared many times. The rearrangement links TRBV29-1 to TRBJ2-5; TRBD1 might be the D (6 bases). The CDR3 runs to 12 residues. Germline V gene data show CDR1 as SQVTM and CDR2 as ANQGSEA. Trimming stripped 5 bases from V and 4 bases from J, with 11 bases between. CDR3 in amino acids: CSVQGSGETQYF. CDR3 nucleotide sequence: TGCAGCGTTCAGGGGTCCGGAGAGACCCAGTACTTC.

This clonotype was counted many times. The J gene is TRBJ2-5, the V gene TRBV12-3 or TRBV12-4, with TRBD1 matching 9 bases. The V segment lost 4 bases and the J segment 5 bases; nucleotides outside the gene matches: 11. This CDR3 has 16 residues. The CDR3 nucleotides are TGTGCCAGCAGTTCTCTCCGGGACAGGGCGAAGGAGACCCAGTACTTC. Protein sequence: CASSSLRDRAKETQYF.

With regard to this clonotype: Germline and junction disagree at one end, which may indicate a read error. The chain joins TRBV11-2 to TRBJ2-1; no clear D gene. Germline CDR1 and CDR2: SGHAT and FQNNGV. This CDR3 spans 11 amino acids. Here the CDR3 reads CASRFYYEQFF. The CDR3 coding sequence is TGTGCCAGCCGCTTTTATTATGAGCAGTTCTTC.